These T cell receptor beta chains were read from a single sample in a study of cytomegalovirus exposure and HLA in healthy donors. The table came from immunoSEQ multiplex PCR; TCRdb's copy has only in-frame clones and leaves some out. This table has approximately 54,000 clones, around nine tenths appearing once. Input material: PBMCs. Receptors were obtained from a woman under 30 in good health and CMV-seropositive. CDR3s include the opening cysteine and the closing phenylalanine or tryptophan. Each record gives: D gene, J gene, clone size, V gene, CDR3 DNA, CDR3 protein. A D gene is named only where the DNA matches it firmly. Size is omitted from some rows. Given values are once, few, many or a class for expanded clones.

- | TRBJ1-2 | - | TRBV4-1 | TGCGCCAGCAGCCCTTCTGTAATTAACTATGGCTACACCTTC | CASSPSVINYGYTF
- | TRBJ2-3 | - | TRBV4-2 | TGTGCCAGCAGCCAAGCTATCGGGGTTGGGGGGAGGCCAGATACGCAGTATTTT | CASSQAIGVGGRPDTQYF
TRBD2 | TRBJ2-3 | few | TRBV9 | TGTGCCAGCAGCGTAGCGGGGGGTCCGCGGGATACGCAGTATTTT | CASSVAGGPRDTQYF
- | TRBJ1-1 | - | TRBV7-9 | TGTGCCAGCAGCTTAGGGGCGGGGGCTGAAGCTTTCTTT | CASSLGAGAEAFF
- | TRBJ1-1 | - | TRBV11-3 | TGTGCCAGCAGCTCGGACAGTGAAGCTTTCTTT | CASSSDSEAFF
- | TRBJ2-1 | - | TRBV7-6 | TGTGCCAGCAGCCCCCGACAGGGAGGAAATGAGCAGTTCTTC | CASSPRQGGNEQFF
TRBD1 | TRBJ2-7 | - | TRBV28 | TGTGCCAGCAGTTTCGGGACAGGGGGCGATCCCTACGAGCAGTACTTC | CASSFGTGGDPYEQYF
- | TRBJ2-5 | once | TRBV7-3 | TGTGCCAGCAGCGTGGGGGCAGGGGAGACCCAGTACTTC | CASSVGAGETQYF
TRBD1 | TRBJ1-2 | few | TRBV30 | TGTGCCTGGAGTGTTATGGGCAGGGGGCCCGATGGCTACACCTTC | CAWSVMGRGPDGYTF
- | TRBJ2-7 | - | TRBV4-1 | TGCGCCAGCAGCCAAGATAATTACGAGCAGTACTTC | CASSQDNYEQYF
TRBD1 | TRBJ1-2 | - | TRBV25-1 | TGTGCCAGCAGTGACCAGAAGGACCGGGACAGGCTACTTCTAGGCTACACCTTC | CASSDQKDRDRLLLGYTF
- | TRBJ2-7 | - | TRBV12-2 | TGTGCAAGTCGCCCCCCCCAGGGGACCTCCTACGAGCAGTACTTC | CASRPPQGTSYEQYF
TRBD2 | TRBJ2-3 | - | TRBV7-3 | TGTGCCAGCAGCCCCTTCGGGGGGGCAGATACGCAGTATTTT | CASSPFGGADTQYF
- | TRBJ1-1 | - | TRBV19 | TGTGCCAGTAGCCCGACCGGGGGGGCCTCTGAAGCTTTCTTT | CASSPTGGASEAFF
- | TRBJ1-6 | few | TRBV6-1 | TGTGCCAGCAGTGACGCCGGGGACTCTTCACCCCTCCACTTT | CASSDAGDSSPLHF
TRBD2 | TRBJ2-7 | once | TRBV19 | TGTGCCAGTAGCGACTCCGGGACTAGCGTAACCTACGAGCAGTACTTC | CASSDSGTSVTYEQYF
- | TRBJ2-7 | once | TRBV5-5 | TGTGCCAGCAGCTTGGGGTCACTTTACGAGCAGTACTTC | CASSLGSLYEQYF
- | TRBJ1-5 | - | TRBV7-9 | TGTGCCAGCAGCTTAGGCGGTGATCAGCCCCAGCATTTT | CASSLGGDQPQHF
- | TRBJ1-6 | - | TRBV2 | TGTGCCAGCAGTGATTCCAGGGATTCACCCCTCCACTTT | CASSDSRDSPLHF
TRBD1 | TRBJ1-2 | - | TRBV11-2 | TGTGCCAGCAGCTTAGTTAGCAGGGGGCGCGGCTATGGCTACACCTTC | CASSLVSRGRGYGYTF
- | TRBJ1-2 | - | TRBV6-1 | TGTGCCAGCAGTGAAGGCAGGGCCTATGGCTACACCTTC | CASSEGRAYGYTF
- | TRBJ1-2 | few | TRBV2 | TGTGCCAGCAGCCCCACAGGGACCTATGGCTACACCTTC | CASSPTGTYGYTF
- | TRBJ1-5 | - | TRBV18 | TGTGCCAGCTCACTTCGCGACGGGATGGCGCCCCAGCATTTT | CASSLRDGMAPQHF
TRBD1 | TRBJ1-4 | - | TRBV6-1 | TGTGCCAGCAGTCTGGACAGGGGCAATGAAAAACTGTTTTTT | CASSLDRGNEKLFF
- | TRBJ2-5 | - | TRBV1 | TGCACCAGCAGCCAAGATTCCGGGACTAACAAAGAGACCCAGTACTTC | CTSSQDSGTNKETQYF
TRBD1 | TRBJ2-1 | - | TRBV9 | TGTGCCAGCAGCGTAGAAGGGACAGGCCATAATGAGCAGTTCTTC | CASSVEGTGHNEQFF
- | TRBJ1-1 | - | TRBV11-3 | TGTGCCAGCAGCTTAGATCGAGGCAGGGTTCCTGAAGCTTTCTTT | CASSLDRGRVPEAFF
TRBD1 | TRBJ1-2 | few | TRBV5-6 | TGTGCCAGCAGCTTGTGGGTCGTCGGGACAGGGTTCTATGGCTACACCTTC | CASSLWVVGTGFYGYTF
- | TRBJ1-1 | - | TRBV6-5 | TGTGCCAGCAGTGGCCCGTGGGGCATGAACACTGAAGCTTTCTTT | CASSGPWGMNTEAFF
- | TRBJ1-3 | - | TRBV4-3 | TGCGCCAGCAGCCAAGATTTGGTTCTACCGAACACCATATATTTT | CASSQDLVLPNTIYF
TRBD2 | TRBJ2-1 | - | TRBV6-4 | TGTGCCAGCAGTGACGCGGCGGGGGGCTTGGAACAGCAGTTCTTC | CASSDAAGGLEQQFF
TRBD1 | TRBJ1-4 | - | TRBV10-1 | TGCGCCAGCAGTGCCGGGACAGGGGATGAAAAACTGTTTTTT | CASSAGTGDEKLFF
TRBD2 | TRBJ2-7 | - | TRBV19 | TGTGCCAGTAGTATAGCTAGCGGGGACGAGCAGTACTTC | CASSIASGDEQYF
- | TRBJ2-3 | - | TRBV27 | TGTGCCAGCAGGGCGAAGACAGGAAGCACAGATACGCAGTATTTT | CASRAKTGSTDTQYF
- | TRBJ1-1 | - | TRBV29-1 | TGCAGCGGCAAACTGAGTCCAGGGGTCACTGAAGCTTTCTTT | CSGKLSPGVTEAFF
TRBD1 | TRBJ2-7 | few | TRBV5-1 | TGCGCCAGCAGCTTGGAGGGGACAGGGTCCTACGAGCAGTACTTC | CASSLEGTGSYEQYF
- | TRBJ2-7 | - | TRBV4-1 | TGCGCCAGCAGCCAAGCCGCGGAGACCTACGAGCAGTACTTC | CASSQAAETYEQYF
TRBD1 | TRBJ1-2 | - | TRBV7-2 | TGTGCCAGCAGCTTAGCGCTCAGGGGGCGGGACTATGGCTACACCTTC | CASSLALRGRDYGYTF
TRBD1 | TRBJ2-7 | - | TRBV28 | TGTGCCAGCAGTAGGACAGGGCCTTCCTACGAGCAGTACTTC | CASSRTGPSYEQYF
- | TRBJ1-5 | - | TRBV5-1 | TGCGCCAGCAGCTTGCGGGAGGGCCCGGATCAGCCCCAGCATTTT | CASSLREGPDQPQHF
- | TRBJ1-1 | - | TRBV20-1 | TGCAGTGCTAGAGATCTGTTCGCTTTCTTT | CSARDLFAFF
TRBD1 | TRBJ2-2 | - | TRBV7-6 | TGTGCCAGCAGCTATCCTGGGACAGGGAAGACCGGGGAGCTGTTTTTT | CASSYPGTGKTGELFF
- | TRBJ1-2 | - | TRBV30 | TGTGCCTGGAGTGCCACCGCCACGGGATTCCATGGCTACACCTTC | CAWSATATGFHGYTF
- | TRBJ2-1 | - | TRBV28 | TGTGCCAGCAGTTTTTTTCTGAGGAATGAGCAGTTCTTC | CASSFFLRNEQFF
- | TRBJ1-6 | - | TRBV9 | TGTGCCAGCAGCTTTCCCCCCCGGCCTAAGGGGAATAATTCACCCCTCCACTTT | CASSFPPRPKGNNSPLHF
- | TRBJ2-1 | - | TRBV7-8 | TGTGCCAGCAGCCGTAGCCAGGGGAATGAGCAGTTCTTC | CASSRSQGNEQFF
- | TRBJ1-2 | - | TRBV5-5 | TGTGCCAGCAGCCAGGAAGGAAACTATGGCTACACCTTC | CASSQEGNYGYTF
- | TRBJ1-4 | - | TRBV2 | TGTGCCAGCAATGGTGGGAGCGAAAAACTGTTTTTT | CASNGGSEKLFF
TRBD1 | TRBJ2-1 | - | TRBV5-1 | TGCGCCAGCAGCCATAGGGACAGGGGGTCACATGAGCAGTTCTTC | CASSHRDRGSHEQFF